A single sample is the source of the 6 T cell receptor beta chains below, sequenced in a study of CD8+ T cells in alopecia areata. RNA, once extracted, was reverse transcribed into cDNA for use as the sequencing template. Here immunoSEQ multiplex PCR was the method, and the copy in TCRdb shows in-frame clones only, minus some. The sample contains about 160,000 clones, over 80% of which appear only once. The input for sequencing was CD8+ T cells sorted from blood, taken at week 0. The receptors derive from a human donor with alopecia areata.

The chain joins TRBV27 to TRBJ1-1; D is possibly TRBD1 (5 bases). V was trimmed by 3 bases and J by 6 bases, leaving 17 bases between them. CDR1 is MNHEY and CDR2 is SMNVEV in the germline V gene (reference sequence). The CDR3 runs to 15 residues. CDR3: CASSFFSDSVAEAFF. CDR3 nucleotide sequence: TGTGCCAGCAGTTTTTTCTCCGACAGCGTTGCTGAAGCTTTCTTT.

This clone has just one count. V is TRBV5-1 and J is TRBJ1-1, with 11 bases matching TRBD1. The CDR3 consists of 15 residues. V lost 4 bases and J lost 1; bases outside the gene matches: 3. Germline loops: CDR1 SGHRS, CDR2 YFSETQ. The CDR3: CASSSGTGGNTEAFF. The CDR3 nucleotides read TGCGCCAGCAGCAGCGGGACAGGGGGGAACACTGAAGCTTTCTTT.

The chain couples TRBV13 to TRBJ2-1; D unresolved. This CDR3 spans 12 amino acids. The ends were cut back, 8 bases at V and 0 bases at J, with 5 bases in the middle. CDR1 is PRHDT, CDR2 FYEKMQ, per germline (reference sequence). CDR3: CASESSYNEQFF. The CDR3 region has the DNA TGTGCCAGCGAGAGCTCCTACAATGAGCAGTTCTTC.

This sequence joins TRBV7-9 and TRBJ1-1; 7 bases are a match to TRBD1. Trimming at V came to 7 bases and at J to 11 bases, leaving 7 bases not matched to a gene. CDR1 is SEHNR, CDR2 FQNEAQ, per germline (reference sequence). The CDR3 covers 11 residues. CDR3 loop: CASTHTGEAFF. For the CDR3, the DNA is TGTGCCAGCACCCACACAGGGGAGGCTTTCTTT. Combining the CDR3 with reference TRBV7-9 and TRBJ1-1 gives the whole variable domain DTGVSQNPRHKITKRGQNVTFRCDPISEHNRLYWYRQTLGQGPEFLTYFQNEAQLEKSRLLSDRFSAERPKGSFSTLEIQRTEQGDSAMYLCASTHTGEAFFGQGTRLTVV.

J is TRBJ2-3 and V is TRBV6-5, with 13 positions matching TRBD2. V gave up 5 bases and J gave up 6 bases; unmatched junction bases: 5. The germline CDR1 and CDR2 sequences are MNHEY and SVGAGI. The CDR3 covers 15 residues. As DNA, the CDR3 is TGTGCCAGCAGTGTTACTAGCGGGGGGGCGGATACGCAGTATTTT. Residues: CASSVTSGGADTQYF.

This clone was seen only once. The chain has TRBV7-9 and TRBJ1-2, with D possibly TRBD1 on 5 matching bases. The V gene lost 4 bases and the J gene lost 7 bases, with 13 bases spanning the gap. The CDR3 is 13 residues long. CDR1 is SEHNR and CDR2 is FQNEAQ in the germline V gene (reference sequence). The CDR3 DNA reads TGTGCCAGCAGCTCCGGCCAGGGATCTGGCTACACCTTC. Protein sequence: CASSSGQGSGYTF.